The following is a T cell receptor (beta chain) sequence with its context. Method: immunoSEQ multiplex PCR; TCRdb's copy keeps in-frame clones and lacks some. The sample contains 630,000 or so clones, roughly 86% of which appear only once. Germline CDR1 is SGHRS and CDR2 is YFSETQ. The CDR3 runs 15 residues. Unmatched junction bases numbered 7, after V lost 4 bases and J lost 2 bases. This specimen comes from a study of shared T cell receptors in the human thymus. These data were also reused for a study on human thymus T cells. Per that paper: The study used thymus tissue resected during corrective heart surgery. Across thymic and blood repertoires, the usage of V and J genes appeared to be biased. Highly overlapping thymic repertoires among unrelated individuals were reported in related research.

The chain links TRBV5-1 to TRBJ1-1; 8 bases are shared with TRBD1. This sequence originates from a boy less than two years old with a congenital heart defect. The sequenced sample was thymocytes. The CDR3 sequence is CASSHRDRKNTEAFF. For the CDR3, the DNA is TGCGCCAGCAGCCACCGGGACAGGAAAAACACTGAAGCTTTCTTT.